Below, 23 T cell receptor beta chains from the same sample are listed, as sequenced in a study of CD8+ T cells in alopecia areata. It was cDNA, reverse transcribed from extracted RNA, that served as the sequencing template. TCRdb's copy holds only in-frame clones and misses some; the assay was immunoSEQ multiplex PCR. The data hold 90,000 to 120,000 clones, with 84% observed a single time. Treatment: oral pan-JAK inhibitor, 5-10 mg twice daily. The sample here was CD8+ T cells sorted from blood, taken at week 24, from a patient treated with tofacitinib. The receptors derive from a human donor with alopecia areata.

This rearrangement joins TRBV27 to TRBJ1-2; D is unclear. This CDR3 has 14 residues. Germline values: CDR1 MNHEY, CDR2 SMNVEV (reference sequence). Deletions cut 4 bases from V and 4 bases from J, with 13 bases between. The CDR3: CASSSLGGVYGYTF. DNA of the CDR3: TGTGCCAGCAGTTCCTTAGGCGGGGTCTATGGCTACACCTTC.

The chain uses TRBV2 and TRBJ2-3; 11 nucleotides line up with TRBD2. This CDR3 comprises 17 residues. CDR1 is SNHLY, CDR2 FYNNEI, per germline. J gave up 0 bases and V 6 bases, and 8 bases lay outside the gene matches. Here the CDR3 reads CASSRKGTSGSTDTQYF. The DNA of the CDR3 is TGTGCCAGCAGCCGAAAAGGGACTAGCGGTAGCACAGATACGCAGTATTTT.

V usage is TRBV19 and J usage is TRBJ2-7; the D gene is possibly TRBD2 (6 bases). The CDR3 contains 14 residues. With 10 bases removed from V and 2 bases from J, the gap between germline ends came to 18 bases. In germline, CDR1 is LNHDA, CDR2 SQIVND (reference sequence). DNA for the CDR3: TGTGCCACCTCTCCGACTAGATTCCCCTACGAGCAGTACTTC. Amino acid sequence: CATSPTRFPYEQYF.

This clone occurred once. The chain is built from TRBV5-4 and TRBJ2-6; D is ambiguous. CDR3 length: 13 residues. V lost 4 bases and J 0 bases, leaving 2 bases between the germline ends. Per the germline V gene, CDR1 is SGHNT and CDR2 is YYREEE (reference sequence). In nucleotides, the CDR3 is TGTGCCAGCAGCGACTCTGGGGCCAACGTCCTGACTTTC. Encoded protein: CASSDSGANVLTF.

The chain employs TRBV7-2 and TRBJ2-5; the D is unclear. The end of the DNA is better explained by TRBJ2-7, so the J call may be wrong. CDR1 and CDR2 from the germline V gene are SGHTA and FQGNSA. The CDR3 loop spans 11 amino acids. For the CDR3, the DNA is TGTGCCAGCAGCTTATATTACGAGCAGTACTTC. This sequence encodes CASSLYYEQYF.

The V gene is TRBV29-1, the J gene TRBJ2-3; 8 bases map to TRBD2. Germline values: CDR1 SQVTM, CDR2 ANQGSEA. This CDR3 comprises 16 residues. Trimming removed 4 bases from V and 4 bases from J; junction bases left unmatched: 13. CDR3 sequence reads: CSVVGGRSVLSDTQYF. CDR3 DNA sequence: TGCAGCGTTGTGGGCGGGAGGTCAGTTTTATCAGATACGCAGTATTTT.

The CDR3 loop is CNPGQTTGELFF. DNA for the CDR3: TGCAACCCGGGACAGACAACCGGGGAGCTGTTTTTT. The chain carries TRBV29-1 and TRBJ2-2, with 7 bases that match TRBD1. Germline CDR1 reads SQVTM; CDR2 reads ANQGSEA. The CDR3 runs to 12 residues.

The chain links TRBV5-6 to TRBJ2-7, with 8 positions matching TRBD1. This CDR3 is 15 amino acids long. The V segment lost 4 bases and the J segment 2 bases; nucleotides outside the gene matches: 8. Germline values: CDR1 SGHDT, CDR2 YYEEEE. The CDR3 DNA reads TGTGCCAGCAGCACCGGACAGGGATCCGCCTACGAGCAGTACTTC. It translates to CASSTGQGSAYEQYF.

This clone was counted only a few times. The chain links TRBV7-2 to TRBJ2-7; 8 nucleotides agree with TRBD2. The V segment lost 2 bases and the J segment 5 bases; nucleotides outside the gene matches: 11. Per the germline V gene, CDR1 is SGHTA and CDR2 is FQGNSA. The CDR3 is made up of 16 amino acids. CDR3 in DNA: TGTGCCAGCAGCTTACGGGCTAGCGGGTATTTTAACGAGCAGTACTTC. This gives the protein CASSLRASGYFNEQYF.

V usage is TRBV7-9 and J usage is TRBJ2-1; 12 positions match TRBD1. After removal of 1 base from V and 8 bases from J, the junction contained 9 bases not matched to a gene. CDR1 and CDR2 from the germline V gene are SEHNR and FQNEAQ (reference sequence). CDR3 length equals 17 residues. CDR3: CASSLGPGQGAFDEQFF. The DNA of the CDR3 is TGTGCCAGCAGCTTAGGACCGGGACAGGGGGCTTTCGATGAGCAGTTCTTC.

With regard to this clone: At one of its ends the junction is not consistent with the germline gene, which may arise from a read error. The J gene is TRBJ2-7, the V gene TRBV7-3; the D call may be TRBD1 or TRBD2 (5 bases each). The CDR3 loop spans 18 amino acids. Germline loops: CDR1 SGHTA, CDR2 FQGTGA. The chain's CDR3 is CASSLNSDGYTHVGGTSF. CDR3 DNA sequence: TGTGCCAGCAGCTTAAATTCGGACGGCTACACTCACGTTGGGGGAACCTCCTTC.

The chain has TRBV12-5 and TRBJ2-1, with D perhaps matching TRBD2 (7 bases). CDR1 and CDR2 from the germline V gene are LGHNT and FRNRAP. Trimming shortened V by 5 bases and J by 2 bases, and 13 bases separated the two germline ends. This CDR3 is built from 15 residues. This CDR3 reads CASGKGGVTYNEQFF. In nucleotides, the CDR3 is TGTGCTAGTGGTAAAGGGGGGGTCACCTACAATGAGCAGTTCTTC.

As DNA, the CDR3 is TGCGCCAGCAGCCAAGAATTTGGATTTCTACTGTTTTTT. This encodes CASSQEFGFLLFF. The V gene is TRBV4-1, the J gene TRBJ1-4; D gene uncertain. V lost 0 bases to trimming and J lost 13 bases, with 12 bases between them. CDR1 and CDR2 (germline): MGHRA, YSYEKL. The CDR3 is made up of 13 amino acids.

The chain joins TRBV5-1 to TRBJ1-1; D uncertain. The V and J ends lost 4 bases and 4 bases respectively, with 11 bases between them. The germline V gene encodes CDR1 SGHRS and CDR2 YFSETQ. The CDR3 has 13 residues. CDR3 bases: TGCGCCAGCAGCATAACGTCCGGCACTGAAGCTTTCTTT. Encoded protein: CASSITSGTEAFF.

The chain couples TRBV4-1 to TRBJ1-5, with TRBD1 as a possible D gene (6 bases). Germline V gene sequence: CDR1 MGHRA, CDR2 YSYEKL. Trimming shortened V by 0 bases and J by 3 bases, and 15 bases separated the two germline ends. CDR3 length: 17 residues. In nucleotides, the CDR3 is TGCGCCAGCAGCCAAGAAATACCAGGGGCCGTCAATCAGCCCCAGCATTTT. Translation gives CASSQEIPGAVNQPQHF.

V usage is TRBV4-3 and J usage is TRBJ2-1; D not certain. The germline V gene has CDR1 LGHNA and CDR2 YSLEER. The germline V and J ends were trimmed by 5 bases and 4 bases, with 12 bases remaining between them. This CDR3 is 14 amino acids long. CDR3 loop: CASSDQRPYNEQFF. The CDR3 nucleotides read TGCGCCAGCAGCGATCAGCGACCTTACAATGAGCAGTTCTTC.

V is TRBV30 and J is TRBJ2-7; D perhaps matches TRBD1 (6 bases). CDR3 length: 12 amino acids. Germline V gene sequence: CDR1 GTSNPN, CDR2 SVGIG (reference sequence). V lost 8 bases to trimming and J lost 5 bases, with 16 bases between them. CDR3 sequence reads: CAPLTGPHEQYF. The CDR3 DNA reads TGTGCCCCGTTGACAGGCCCCCACGAGCAGTACTTC. The full variable domain, completed using reference TRBV30 and TRBJ2-7, is SQTIHQWPATLVQPVGSPLSLECTVEGTSNPNLYWYRQAAGRGLQLLFYSVGIGQISSEVPQNLSASRPQDRQFILSSKKLLLSDSGFYLCAPLTGPHEQYFGPGTRLTVT.

The chain couples TRBV7-9 to TRBJ2-5; D remains ambiguous. The V end was cut by 4 bases, the J end by 2 bases, with 20 bases between. The germline gives CDR1 SEHNR, CDR2 FQNEAQ (reference sequence). The CDR3 has 17 amino acids. DNA of the CDR3: TGTGCCAGCAGCTCAGACAACAACCCTTGGAAGCAAGAGACCCAGTACTTC. Encoded protein: CASSSDNNPWKQETQYF.

The CDR3 DNA reads TGTGCCAGCAGTTTTTGGGGGGGCGAGCAGTACTTC. Its protein is CASSFWGGEQYF. V gene TRBV27 combines with J gene TRBJ2-7; 7 bases align to TRBD2. The CDR3 runs to 12 residues. Germline assignment: CDR1 MNHEY and CDR2 SMNVEV (reference sequence). Losses at the gene ends were 3 bases for V and 6 bases for J; bases not matched to a gene: 2.

This clone appeared a few times. The chain combines TRBV27 with TRBJ2-3, with TRBD2 matching 12 bases. Germline CDR1 is MNHEY and CDR2 is SMNVEV (reference sequence). The CDR3 has 15 residues. V dropped 6 bases and J dropped 7; count of bases not matched to a gene: 8. CDR3 region: CASSSSGGAVNTQYF. The DNA for the CDR3 is TGTGCCAGCAGCTCTAGCGGGGGGGCAGTGAATACGCAGTATTTT.

The genes are TRBV5-6 and TRBJ2-5; perhaps TRBD2 as D (6 bases). The CDR3 sequence is 14 residues long. The ends were cut back, 4 bases at V and 2 bases at J, with 12 bases in the middle. Germline CDR1 and CDR2: SGHDT and YYEEEE. The CDR3 sequence is CASSPGTWQETQYF. In DNA form, the CDR3 reads TGTGCCAGCAGCCCAGGGACTTGGCAAGAGACCCAGTACTTC.

The J gene is TRBJ2-3, the V gene TRBV4-3; the match to TRBD1 covers 8 bases. The CDR3 has 16 residues. V dropped 0 bases and J dropped 2; count of bases not matched to a gene: 4. In germline, CDR1 is LGHNA, CDR2 YSLEER. CDR3 region: CASSQETGDLTDTQYF. The CDR3 nucleotides read TGCGCCAGCAGCCAAGAGACAGGGGACCTCACAGATACGCAGTATTTT.

The V gene is TRBV4-1, the J gene TRBJ2-7; D possibly corresponds to TRBD1 (6 bases). Trimming left V 0 bases short and J 2 bases short, with 17 bases between. The germline CDR1 and CDR2 sequences are MGHRA and YSYEKL. The CDR3 is 17 amino acids. CDR3 protein: CASSQDRDNLEPYEQYF. In DNA form, the CDR3 reads TGCGCCAGCAGCCAAGACAGGGACAACCTTGAACCCTACGAGCAGTACTTC.